This TCR beta chain stems from a study of beta chain features in type 1 diabetes. Study outcomes and limitations: Among patients with Type 1 diabetes, TCRB CDR3s were moderately but significantly shorter in every one of the four CD4+ subsets.

The isolated RNA, all of it, was reverse transcribed, so expressed TCRB transcripts were what got sequenced. Generated by immunoSEQ multiplex PCR, the TCRdb table keeps only in-frame clones and is missing some. The sample comprises over 55,000 clones, around 56% of which are singletons, and around 2.5% rests with the top ten. The CDR3 has 16 amino acids. V lost 1 base and J lost 5; bases outside the gene matches: 4. Germline CDR1 is SGHTA and CDR2 is FQGNSA. This clone has just a few counts. Its antigen is not known. This TCR came from a woman between 35 and 50 years old with type 1 diabetes. Sequencing was performed on Tregs from blood. V and J are TRBV7-2 and TRBJ2-5; TRBD2 agrees at 13 bases. The CDR3 sequence is CASSLELAGGWETQYF. The CDR3 DNA is TGTGCCAGCAGCTTAGAACTAGCGGGGGGGTGGGAGACCCAGTACTTC.